This TCR beta chain emerged from a study of blood T cell repertoires in COVID-19 (dated by TCRdb to 2018 to 2021). Turning to the overall study: Samples from collaborators originated in the United States, Italy and Spain and spanned both the acute and convalescent phases of COVID-19. The repertoires were released in a freely available public database intended as a resource for research on the immune response to SARS-CoV-2. The dataset comprised deeply sampled blood TCRbeta repertoires from subjects exposed to, actively infected with, or recovered from COVID-19. Nearly every sample came with metadata listing a de-identified subject ID, COVID-19 status, age in years and sex. The samples were drawn from two sources: the first 160 participants of the ongoing ImmuneRACE study, and 1,000 to 1,500 subjects contributed by 6 global collaborators. HLA class I and class II types, where available, came from metadata supplied by the sample provider rather than from assay-based typing. The material from the prospective study consisted of cDNA or gDNA derived from T cells, B-cell-depleted T cells, or PBMCs.

Collaborating institutions collected whole blood in K2EDTA tubes following their own protocols. Collaborator samples were shipped for TCRbeta analysis as frozen whole blood, isolated PBMCs, or DNA extracted from either sample type. TCRbeta CDR3 regions were amplified from genomic DNA using the immunoSEQ Assay, a bias-controlled multiplex PCR. As for the authors' bioinformatics: Within the assay, amplification of reference gene primers was used to estimate how many nucleated cells each sample contained. Sequence reads were collapsed and filtered to measure the absolute abundance of every unique TCRbeta CDR3 rearrangement. For each sample, productive Simpson clonality was calculated as the square root of Simpson's diversity index across productive rearrangements. Not all clones reach the TCRdb copy of this immuneACCESS table, which keeps in-frame sequences only. Checked studies attribute under half of the gap to unresolved V genes and leave the rest unexplained. D and trimming come from the DNA, and the V and J calls and clone size come from that table. The sample table holds under 55,000 clones, of which roughly three quarters were seen once. The ten largest make up over 15% of the sample.

Results the study describes overall, beyond this receptor: Clinical and demographic metadata were provided uncurated, with the amount varying by source and participant.

Points on this clone: No cognate antigen has been identified for it. Nothing much larger sits one base from this clone, and base qualities are not available.

Spanning cysteine to phenylalanine, the CDR3 consists of 13 amino acids. The DNA shown is the 39-base CDR3, in frame from base 1. The germline V gene (reference sequence) sets CDR1 to LGHDT and CDR2 to YNNKEL. The junction shows trimming of 8 bases on V and 4 bases on J, and the gene matches do not reach 1 base of it. Sequenced: peripheral blood. This receptor chain uses TRBV3-1 (or the pseudogene TRBV3-2) and TRBJ2-1; TRBD2 agrees with 11 junctional bases. This clonotype was obtained from a man between 65 and 79 years old with acute or convalescent COVID-19. The nucleotides read TGTGCCAGCGCTAGCGGGGGGTACAATGAGCAGTTCTTC. It translates to CASASGGYNEQFF.